The clone carrying this TCR beta chain was counted between two and nine times. Its antigen is as yet unknown. An end of the junction differs from the germline gene, which may be a read error. In germline, CDR1 is SNHLY, CDR2 FYNNEI. The CDR3 is 16 residues long. Constant-region reverse primers amplified full-length variable regions, followed by semi-nested Nested Universal Primer A PCR. Each CDR3 protein gets one entry after TCRdb re-called the 5' RACE reads with MiXCR. This repertoire shows over 50,000 distinct CDR3 sequences, roughly a quarter found once; its top ten account for 2.5% to 4%. Whole-study findings and limits: Tumor Tregs overlapped most with tumor, then blood, naive CD4+ cells.

CD25-based Treg depletion was applied to purified naive CD4+ T cells. Sequencing was done on a sample of tumor-infiltrating naive CD4+ T cells sorted from the breast tumor. Subset given: naive CD4+ T cells, CD4+CD45RA+CD25-. The clonotype comes from a female donor with breast cancer. The rearrangement links TRBV2 to TRBJ2-7; TRBD1 matches at 10 bases. This CDR3 reads CASSVGPGQGSYEQYF. CDR3 DNA: TGCGCCAGCAGTGTGGGTCCGGGACAGGGGTCCTACGAGCAGTACTTC.